A single sample gave rise to the 14 T cell receptor beta chains below, sequenced in a study of shared clonotypes between healthy human individuals. Sequencing used immunoSEQ multiplex PCR; TCRdb keeps in-frame clones, though not all of them. The sample consists of approximately 1.5 million clones, approximately 98.5% of them appearing once. Sequenced input: naive CD4+ T cells sorted from blood. Subset specified: CD45RA+ positively selected. These receptors were obtained from a man aged 25 to 40 in good health.

Comment on this clone: This sample also contains other DNA sequences that code for the same CDR3. The DNA of the CDR3 is TGTGCCAGCAGTGACAGGGGGTATGGCTACACCTTC. As protein: CASSDRGYGYTF. The genes are TRBV6-5 and TRBJ1-2, with 9 nucleotides matching TRBD1. The germline V gene encodes CDR1 MNHEY and CDR2 SVGAGI. This CDR3 has 12 residues. V lost 5 bases, J lost 5 bases, and 0 bases stayed unmatched.

The rearrangement joins TRBV5-6 to TRBJ1-5, with D perhaps matching TRBD1 (5 bases). Germline CDR1 and CDR2: SGHDT and YYEEEE. The CDR3 is made up of 16 amino acids. The germline V and J ends were trimmed by 1 base and 2 bases, with 13 bases remaining between them. The DNA for the CDR3 is TGTGCCAGCAGCTTGAACCAGGGATCTGGCAATCAGCCCCAGCATTTT. It codes for CASSLNQGSGNQPQHF.

The J gene is TRBJ2-7, the V gene TRBV5-1; a possible D gene is TRBD1 (5 bases). Germline CDR1 SGHRS, CDR2 YFSETQ. The CDR3 runs 13 residues. The V and J ends lost 0 bases and 6 bases respectively, with 10 bases between them. DNA of the CDR3: TGCGCCAGCAGCTTGGCGCAGGGCGGCGAGCAGTACTTC. This translates into CASSLAQGGEQYF.

The J gene is TRBJ2-5, the V gene TRBV6-6, with TRBD2 matching 11 bases. Germline V CDR1 and CDR2: MNHNY, SVGAGI (reference sequence). The CDR3 is 14 residues long. V trimming: 5 bases; J trimming: 5 bases; junction bases outside the gene matches: 4. The CDR3 nucleotides are TGTGCCAGCAGTCGACTAGCGGGGCGGGAGACCCAGTACTTC. This sequence encodes CASSRLAGRETQYF.

The J gene is TRBJ1-2, the V gene TRBV6-5, with 8 bases matching TRBD1. V was pared by 6 bases and J by 6 bases, with 12 bases of the junction left unmatched. Germline CDR1 is MNHEY and CDR2 is SVGAGI. This CDR3 region has 15 residues. CDR3 region: CASSPRQGRRDGYTF. The CDR3 bases are TGTGCCAGCAGCCCGCGACAGGGGAGGCGTGATGGCTACACCTTC.

This clone occurred once. V usage is TRBV2 and J usage is TRBJ2-1; 10 bases map to TRBD2. CDR3 length equals 16 residues. Germline loops: CDR1 SNHLY, CDR2 FYNNEI. J was trimmed by 2 bases and V by 7 bases; bases with no gene match: 8. The CDR3 protein is CASTGLAAMTYNEQFF. The CDR3 DNA is TGTGCCAGCACCGGACTAGCGGCTATGACCTACAATGAGCAGTTCTTC.

V gene TRBV9 combines with J gene TRBJ2-1, with TRBD2 matching over 9 bases. CDR3 size: 14 residues. Unmatched junction bases numbered 3, after V lost 1 base and J lost 7 bases. CDR1 SGDLS and CDR2 YYNGEE come from the germline V gene. In DNA form, the CDR3 reads TGTGCCAGCAGCGTACCTAGCGGGAATAATGAGCAGTTCTTC. Translation: CASSVPSGNNEQFF.

About this clone itself: Other DNA variants within this sample encode the same CDR3. CDR3 nucleotide sequence: TGTGCCAGCAGTTACTCCGGGACTTCCTACGAGCAGTACTTC. Translating gives CASSYSGTSYEQYF. The chain joins TRBV6-5 to TRBJ2-7; possible D gene TRBD2, 6 bases. The length of the CDR3 is 14 residues. Germline CDR1 and CDR2: MNHEY and SVGAGI. Trimming took 0 bases from V and 1 from J, leaving 7 bases between them.

This clone was counted once. This chain uses TRBV2 with TRBJ1-5; TRBD1 matches 12 bases. V gave up 7 bases and J gave up 2 bases; unmatched junction bases: 15. The germline V gene has CDR1 SNHLY and CDR2 FYNNEI. This CDR3 has 19 amino acids. In nucleotides, the CDR3 is TGTGCCAGCACCTCCCCCGGGACAGGGGGCGAGATGGGCAATCAGCCCCAGCATTTT. This codes for CASTSPGTGGEMGNQPQHF.

This chain joins TRBV11-3 and TRBJ2-3; 13 positions agree with TRBD2. The CDR3 covers 16 residues. J lost 4 bases, V lost 5 bases, and 6 bases had no gene match. Germline-derived CDR1 and CDR2 are SGHNT and YENEEA. CDR3: CASSLRTSGSSDTQYF. DNA for the CDR3: TGTGCCAGCAGCCTCAGGACTAGCGGGAGCTCAGATACGCAGTATTTT.

This chain links TRBV6-5 with TRBJ2-3, with 11 bases aligning to TRBD2. The germline gives CDR1 MNHEY, CDR2 SVGAGI. This CDR3 region has 14 residues. V lost 10 bases, J lost 5 bases, and 8 bases stayed unmatched. The CDR3 DNA reads as TGTGCCACCCATAGCGGGAGGGCCGTAGATACGCAGTATTTT. Protein sequence: CATHSGRAVDTQYF.

For the CDR3, the DNA is TGTGCCACCAGCAGAGTAGCGGGAGATGTCTACGAGCAGTACTTC. Translating it yields CATSRVAGDVYEQYF. The chain employs TRBV15 and TRBJ2-7, with 9 bases lining up with TRBD2. Germline V gene lookup returns CDR1 LNHNV and CDR2 YYDKDF (reference sequence). Losses at the gene ends were 1 base for V and 3 bases for J; bases not matched to a gene: 4. This CDR3 comprises 15 residues.

This chain joins TRBV4-3 and TRBJ1-1; no clear D. This CDR3 contains 15 residues. Trimming cost V 3 bases and J 2 bases, with 13 bases left between them. The germline V gene encodes CDR1 LGHNA and CDR2 YSLEER. CDR3 protein: CASSQAPGSNTEAFF. The CDR3 DNA follows: TGCGCCAGCAGCCAGGCCCCCGGGAGTAACACTGAAGCTTTCTTT.

This clone occurred once. The DNA for the CDR3 is TGTGCCAGCAGTGCGACAGGGTTCTCTGAAGCTTTCTTT. Amino acid sequence: CASSATGFSEAFF. The chain joins TRBV7-8 to TRBJ1-1; TRBD1 matches 7 bases. V gave up 6 bases and J gave up 6 bases; unmatched junction bases: 7. In germline, CDR1 is SGHVS, CDR2 FQNEAQ. CDR3 length equals 13 residues.